The 8 T cell receptor beta chains below all came from one sample that was sequenced in a study of shared clonotypes between healthy human individuals. Method: immunoSEQ multiplex PCR; TCRdb's copy keeps in-frame clones and lacks some. There are some 2.1 million clones in the sample; 90% to 95% occur only once, and 0.1% to 0.15% lies in the top ten. Sequenced sample: naive CD4+ T cells sorted from blood. Subset here: CD45RA+ positively selected. The source of these receptors is a man aged 18 to 29 in good health.

The chain recombines TRBV30 with TRBJ2-7; 8 bases match TRBD1. J was trimmed by 7 bases and V by 5 bases; bases with no gene match: 13. This CDR3 spans 14 amino acids. In germline, CDR1 is GTSNPN, CDR2 SVGIG (reference sequence). This chain's CDR3 is CAWVPRDRIGEQYF. Here the CDR3 DNA reads TGTGCCTGGGTTCCCCGGGACAGGATAGGTGAGCAGTACTTC.

This chain connects TRBV2 to TRBJ1-4; D call uncertain. Looked up from germline, CDR1 is SNHLY and CDR2 is FYNNEI. This CDR3 has 13 amino acids. V lost 7 bases and J lost 4, with 10 bases in between. CDR3 DNA: TGTGCCAGCATTCACCGCTATAATGAAAAACTGTTTTTT. It specifies CASIHRYNEKLFF. Using reference TRBV2 and TRBJ1-4 for the parts outside the CDR3, the full variable domain is EPEVTQTPSHQVTQMGQEVILRCVPISNHLYFYWYRQILGQKVEFLVSFYNNEISEKSEIFDDQFSVERPDGSNFTLKIRSTKLEDSAMYFCASIHRYNEKLFFGSGTQLSVL.

Worth noting for this clone: The sample holds other DNA sequences that translate to the same CDR3. The chain combines TRBV5-6 with TRBJ2-3; the D gene is possibly TRBD1 (5 bases). This CDR3 region has 15 residues. Germline V gene data show CDR1 as SGHDT and CDR2 as YYEEEE. Trimming stripped 0 bases from V and 0 bases from J, with 8 bases between. CDR3 sequence: CASSLGGRSTDTQYF. The CDR3 DNA sequence: TGTGCCAGCAGCTTGGGGGGCCGGAGCACAGATACGCAGTATTTT.

As for this clone: Other DNA sequences from this sample encode an identical CDR3 as well. This chain joins TRBV6-1 and TRBJ1-5, with D tentatively TRBD1 (5 bases). V lost 0 bases, J lost 2 bases, and 5 bases lay in between. CDR3 length equals 14 residues. Germline CDR1 and CDR2: MNHNS and SASEGT. CDR3 in amino acids: CASSEAGGNQPQHF. CDR3 in DNA: TGTGCCAGCAGTGAAGCGGGGGGCAATCAGCCCCAGCATTTT.

V is TRBV6-5 and J is TRBJ1-6, with no clear D. The CDR3 contains 11 residues. The ends were cut back, 5 bases at V and 11 bases at J, with 7 bases in the middle. In germline, CDR1 is MNHEY, CDR2 SVGAGI. The CDR3 DNA is TGTGCCAGCAGTGAAGTGCCACCCCTCCACTTT. It encodes CASSEVPPLHF.

The chain uses TRBV9 and TRBJ2-7; 7 bases are shared with TRBD2. V lost 0 bases to trimming and J lost 5 bases; unmatched junction nucleotides: 11. Germline assignment: CDR1 SGDLS and CDR2 YYNGEE. CDR3 length: 16 residues. CDR3 DNA sequence: TGTGCCAGCAGCGTAGCTACGGGCGGGGGACCCAACGAGCAGTACTTC. Its translation: CASSVATGGGPNEQYF.

The sample holds many counts of this clone. The chain links TRBV2 to TRBJ2-7; a possible D gene is TRBD2 (6 bases). The germline V gene has CDR1 SNHLY and CDR2 FYNNEI. This CDR3 is 14 amino acids long. Trimming pared 7 bases from V and 6 bases from J, leaving 19 bases between. The CDR3 nucleotides are TGTGCCAGCACTACCGGGACTGCCTCTAGCGAGCAGTACTTC. Its protein product is CASTTGTASSEQYF.

The chain uses TRBV7-2 and TRBJ2-7; no definite D call. The CDR3 loop spans 11 amino acids. Germline loops: CDR1 SGHTA, CDR2 FQGNSA. The V end was cut by 1 base, the J end by 10 bases, with 8 bases between. The CDR3 region has the DNA TGTGCCAGCAGCTTAGGCTCGGTACAGTACTTC. Its protein product is CASSLGSVQYF.